A single sample is the source of the 9 T cell receptor beta chains below, sequenced in a study of blood T cells in healthy people across ages. Next came a second PCR, run for about 7 to 12 cycles, which used a sample-barcoded 5' primer along with a J-beta primer mix. TCRdb re-derived calls from the 5' RACE reads in MiXCR, one entry per CDR3 protein. The table includes about 640,000 distinct CDR3 sequences, roughly 30% detected once. The sample consisted of blood. These receptors all stem from a woman at least 80 years old in good health.

In its sample, this clonotype was seen a few times. This chain links TRBV5-6 with TRBJ1-1; D perhaps matches TRBD1 (5 bases). This CDR3 spans 13 amino acids. Germline V CDR1 and CDR2: SGHDT, YYEEEE. V shed 3 bases and J shed 3 bases, with 9 bases lying between them. The CDR3 region is CASSSTVDTEAFF. The CDR3 DNA follows: TGTGCCAGCAGCTCGACAGTTGACACTGAAGCTTTCTTT.

The V gene is TRBV11-2, the J gene TRBJ2-5; D possibly corresponds to TRBD2 (6 bases). The CDR3 contains 16 residues. Trimming left V 6 bases short and J 5 bases short, with 22 bases between. Per the germline V gene, CDR1 is SGHAT and CDR2 is FQNNGV. The CDR3 loop is CASRPRLVSGVETQYF. The DNA for the CDR3 is TGTGCCAGCAGACCCAGACTAGTTAGTGGGGTGGAGACCCAGTACTTC. Drawing the rest from reference TRBV11-2 and TRBJ2-5, the complete variable domain is EAGVAQSPRYKIIEKRQSVAFWCNPISGHATLYWYQQILGQGPKLLIQFQNNGVVDDSQLPKDRFSAERLKGVDSTLKIQPAKLEDSAVYLCASRPRLVSGVETQYFGPGTRLLVL.

This clonotype appeared many times. This chain joins TRBV7-8 and TRBJ1-5, with D unclear. The CDR3 has 15 residues. From germline, CDR1 is SGHVS and CDR2 FQNEAQ. Trimming cost V 5 bases and J 2 bases, with 13 bases left between them. The CDR3 DNA sequence: TGTGCCAGCAGCACCAGCGTAGGTGGCAATCAGCCCCAGCATTTT. This codes for CASSTSVGGNQPQHF.

This clonotype was counted at least ten times. The chain couples TRBV3-1 to TRBJ2-1; D gene unclear. This CDR3 is built from 14 residues. In germline, CDR1 is LGHDT, CDR2 YNNKEL (reference sequence). Trimming cost V 2 bases and J 7 bases, with 12 bases left between them. The CDR3 DNA sequence: TGTGCCAGCAGCCAATCCGGGTATAAGAATGAGCAGTTCTTC. It yields the protein CASSQSGYKNEQFF.

To note about this clonotype: A much larger clone sits a single nucleotide away, making a read error possible. V gene TRBV15 combines with J gene TRBJ1-1; unclear D gene. Germline V gives CDR1 LNHNV, CDR2 YYDKDF (reference sequence). The CDR3 spans 13 residues. V was trimmed by 0 bases and J by 3 bases, leaving 5 bases between them. The CDR3 is CATSRDLHTEAFF. The CDR3 region has the DNA TGTGCCACCAGCAGAGATTTGCACACTGAAGCTTTCTTT. The full variable domain, its missing parts supplied by reference TRBV15 and TRBJ1-1, is DAMVIQNPRYQVTQFGKPVTLSCSQTLNHNVMYWYQQKSSQAPKLLFHYYDKDFNNEADTPDNFQSRRPNTSFCFLDIRSPGLGDTAMYLCATSRDLHTEAFFGQGTRLTVV.

The chain combines TRBV7-2 with TRBJ2-1, with TRBD1 matching over 8 bases. The germline V gene has CDR1 SGHTA and CDR2 FQGNSA. The ends lost 3 bases at V and 3 bases at J; junction bases unmatched: 7. This CDR3 has 16 amino acids. The CDR3 sequence is CASSFFGTGLYNEQFF. The DNA of the CDR3 is TGTGCCAGCAGCTTTTTCGGGACAGGACTCTACAATGAGCAGTTCTTC.

This chain uses TRBV3-1 with TRBJ2-5, with D maybe TRBD1 (5 bases). CDR1 and CDR2 from the germline V gene are LGHDT and YNNKEL (reference sequence). Between the trimmed V and J ends, which lost 0 bases and 11 bases, there was a span of 19 bases. The CDR3 covers 15 residues. The CDR3 protein is CASSQDRVPGNGQYF. The CDR3 DNA is TGTGCCAGCAGCCAAGACAGGGTCCCCGGTAATGGGCAGTACTTC.

The table lists this clonotype with many counts. The chain couples TRBV28 to TRBJ2-7, with D unclear. The V and J ends lost 5 bases and 3 bases respectively, with 11 bases between them. This CDR3 is 13 amino acids long. CDR1 is MDHEN and CDR2 is SYDVKM in the germline V gene. CDR3 coding DNA: TGTGCCAGCAGTCCCCCCCGGGTCTACGAGCAGTACTTC. This translates into CASSPPRVYEQYF.

This clonotype has a count of ten or more. V gene TRBV6-2 or TRBV6-3 combines with J gene TRBJ1-1, with D tentatively TRBD1 (6 bases). Trimming took 6 bases from V and 1 from J, leaving 12 bases between them. The germline CDR1 and CDR2 sequences are MNHEY and SVGEGT. The CDR3 has 14 residues. The CDR3 reads CASRPGQRNTEAFF. CDR3 coding DNA: TGTGCCAGCAGACCAGGACAGCGGAACACTGAAGCTTTCTTT.